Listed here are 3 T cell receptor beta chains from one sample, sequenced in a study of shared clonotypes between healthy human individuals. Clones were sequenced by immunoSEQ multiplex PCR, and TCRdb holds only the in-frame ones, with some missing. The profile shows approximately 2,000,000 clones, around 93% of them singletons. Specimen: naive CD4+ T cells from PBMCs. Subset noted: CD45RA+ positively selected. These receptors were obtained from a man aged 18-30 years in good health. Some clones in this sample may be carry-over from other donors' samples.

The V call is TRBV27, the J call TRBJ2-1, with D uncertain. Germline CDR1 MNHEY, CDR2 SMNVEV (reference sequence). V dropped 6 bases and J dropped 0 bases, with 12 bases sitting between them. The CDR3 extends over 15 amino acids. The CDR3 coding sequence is TGTGCCAGCAGACGGTCGATGAGCTCCTACAATGAGCAGTTCTTC. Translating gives CASRRSMSSYNEQFF.

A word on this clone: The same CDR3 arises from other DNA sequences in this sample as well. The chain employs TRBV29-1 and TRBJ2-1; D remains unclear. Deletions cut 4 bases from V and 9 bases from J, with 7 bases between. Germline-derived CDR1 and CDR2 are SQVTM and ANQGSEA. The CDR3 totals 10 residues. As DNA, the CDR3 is TGCAGCGTTGGCGTCCTTGAGCAGTTCTTC. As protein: CSVGVLEQFF.

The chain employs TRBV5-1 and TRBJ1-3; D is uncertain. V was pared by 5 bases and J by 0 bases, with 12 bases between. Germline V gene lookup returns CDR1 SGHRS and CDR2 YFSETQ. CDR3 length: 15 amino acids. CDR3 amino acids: CASSGVGDSGNTIYF. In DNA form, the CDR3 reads TGCGCCAGCAGTGGGGTCGGGGACTCTGGAAACACCATATATTTT.